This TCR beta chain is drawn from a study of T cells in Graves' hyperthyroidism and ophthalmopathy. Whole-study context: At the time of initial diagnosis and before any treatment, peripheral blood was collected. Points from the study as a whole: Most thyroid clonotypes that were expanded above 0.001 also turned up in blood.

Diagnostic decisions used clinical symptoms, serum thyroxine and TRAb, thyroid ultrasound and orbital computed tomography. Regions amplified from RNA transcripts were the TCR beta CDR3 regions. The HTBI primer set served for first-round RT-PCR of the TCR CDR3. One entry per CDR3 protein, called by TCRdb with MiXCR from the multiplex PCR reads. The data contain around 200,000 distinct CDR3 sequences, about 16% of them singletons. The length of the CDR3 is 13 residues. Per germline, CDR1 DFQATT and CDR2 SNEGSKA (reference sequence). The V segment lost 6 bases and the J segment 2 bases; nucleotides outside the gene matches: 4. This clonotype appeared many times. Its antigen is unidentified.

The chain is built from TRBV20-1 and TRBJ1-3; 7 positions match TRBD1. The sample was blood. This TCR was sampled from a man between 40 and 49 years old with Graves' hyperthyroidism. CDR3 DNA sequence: TGCAGTGCCGGGACAGAAACTGGAAACACCATATATTTT. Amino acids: CSAGTETGNTIYF.